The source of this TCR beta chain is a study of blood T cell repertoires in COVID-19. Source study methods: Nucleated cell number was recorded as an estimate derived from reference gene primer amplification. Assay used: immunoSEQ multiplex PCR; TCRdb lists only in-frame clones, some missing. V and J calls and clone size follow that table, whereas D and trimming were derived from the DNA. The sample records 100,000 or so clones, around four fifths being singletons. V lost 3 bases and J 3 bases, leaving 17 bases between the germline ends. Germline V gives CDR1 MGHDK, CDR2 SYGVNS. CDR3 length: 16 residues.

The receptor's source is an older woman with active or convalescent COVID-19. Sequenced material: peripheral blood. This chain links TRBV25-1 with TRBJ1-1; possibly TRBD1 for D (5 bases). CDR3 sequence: CASSDSMDTLHTEAFF. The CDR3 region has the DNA TGTGCCAGCAGTGATTCTATGGACACCCTACACACTGAAGCTTTCTTT.